These 3 T cell receptor beta chains share one sample of origin, sequenced in a study of Ad26.COV2.S vaccination and SARS-CoV-2 variants (dated by TCRdb to about 2021). The sample's treatment or condition, from its label and the paper: roughly 20 received Ad26.COV2.S at low or high dose, single or two shots; 5 received placebo; per-sample allocation not given. Repertoires of vaccine and placebo recipients were sequenced from samples collected on day 63 after the first injection. Library creation used the immunoSEQ multiplex PCR assay. Not all clones reach the TCRdb copy of this immuneACCESS table, which keeps in-frame sequences only. Checked studies attribute under half of the gap to unresolved V genes and leave the rest unexplained. The sample table contains around 450,000 clones; only one count was recorded for about 88% of them. The ten largest clones represent 2% to 3% of the sample. The sample was peripheral blood, taken in a trial of Ad26.COV2.S vaccine versus placebo. The receptors stem from a person aged 18-65 years who received the Ad26.COV2.S COVID-19 vaccine or a placebo.

The chain has TRBV5-1 and TRBJ2-7; 11 bases match TRBD2. The V and J ends lost 4 bases and 7 bases, in that order; junction bases with no gene match: 10. This CDR3 region has 15 residues. The germline CDR1 and CDR2 sequences are SGHRS and YFSETQ. The CDR3 DNA reads as TGCGCCAGCAGCGTCGTAGCGGGGGGGCTGGTAGAGCAGTACTTC. Its protein product is CASSVVAGGLVEQYF.

This chain joins TRBV4-2 and TRBJ1-2; 10 bases agree with TRBD1. J lost 8 bases, V lost 1 base, and 10 bases had no gene match. The CDR3 loop spans 16 amino acids. Germline assignment: CDR1 LGHNA and CDR2 YNFKEQ. The CDR3 here is CASSQVTGTGAGGYTF. The CDR3 nucleotides are TGTGCCAGCAGCCAAGTCACCGGGACAGGGGCCGGGGGCTACACCTTC.

The chain uses TRBV10-3 and TRBJ1-5; D might be TRBD1 (6 bases). Germline assignment: CDR1 ENHRY and CDR2 SYGVKD. Trimming took off 3 bases at V and 5 bases at J, with 14 bases between the two ends. The CDR3 runs to 15 residues. CDR3 amino acids: CAISDSRDTDQPQHF. CDR3 bases: TGTGCCATCAGTGATTCCCGGGACACCGATCAGCCCCAGCATTTT.